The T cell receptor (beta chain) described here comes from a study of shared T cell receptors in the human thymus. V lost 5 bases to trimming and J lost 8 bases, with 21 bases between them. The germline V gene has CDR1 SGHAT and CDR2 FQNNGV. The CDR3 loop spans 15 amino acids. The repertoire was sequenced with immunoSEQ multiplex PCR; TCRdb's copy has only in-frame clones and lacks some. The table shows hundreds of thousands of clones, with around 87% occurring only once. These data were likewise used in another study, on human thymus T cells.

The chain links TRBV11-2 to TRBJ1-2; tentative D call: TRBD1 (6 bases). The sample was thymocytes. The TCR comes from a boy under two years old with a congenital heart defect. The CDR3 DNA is TGTGCCAGCAGCCCGCCCCTGTGGACAGCTAAAGGCTACACCTTC. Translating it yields CASSPPLWTAKGYTF.